This T cell receptor beta chain was captured by sequencing in a study of T-cell reconstitution after alpha-beta-depleted transplantation in children (dated by TCRdb to the mid-2010s). Broadly, across the study: T-cell immune reconstitution after TCRalphabeta/CD19-depleted allogeneic hematopoietic cell transplantation in children was quantitatively tracked in the study by means of TCR repertoire profiling.

Per the germline V gene, SGHDT is the CDR1 and YYEEEE is the CDR2. The CDR3 sequence holds 18 residues, the cysteine and phenylalanine included. CDR3 DNA is the only sequence kept; it has 54 bases, read in frame from the first base. V is trimmed back by 7 bases and J by 0 bases, and the junction contains 15 bases that no gene match accounts for. Worth noting for this clonotype: Its antigen specificity is not known. Nothing much larger sits one base from this clone, and base qualities are not available.

The method was PCR. Sequenced on an Illumina HiSeq 2500. To normalize quantification of the TCRbeta repertoire, the TCR libraries were built with molecular barcoding that relied on unique molecular identifiers. Clones were called with MiXCR by TCRdb after fastp trimmed the public reads at Q25, and only in-frame beta chains were retained. Each CDR3 protein gets just one entry, which takes the most common genes and DNA from the rows behind it. This sample comprises just over 350,000 distinct CDR3 sequences, 13% of them detected only once. Clones ranked in the top ten supply approximately 4.2% of the sample.

The source was PBMCs, collected from the stem cell graft. The sequence derives from a human donor who donated a stem cell graft to a child with Fanconi anemia. Rearrangement joined TRBV5-6 to TRBJ2-5; TRBD2 matches 10 bases in the middle. The DNA is as follows: TGTGCCAGCGCCCAGGGTTTGAGAACTAGCGGGGACCAAGAGACCCAGTACTTC. Translation gives CASAQGLRTSGDQETQYF.